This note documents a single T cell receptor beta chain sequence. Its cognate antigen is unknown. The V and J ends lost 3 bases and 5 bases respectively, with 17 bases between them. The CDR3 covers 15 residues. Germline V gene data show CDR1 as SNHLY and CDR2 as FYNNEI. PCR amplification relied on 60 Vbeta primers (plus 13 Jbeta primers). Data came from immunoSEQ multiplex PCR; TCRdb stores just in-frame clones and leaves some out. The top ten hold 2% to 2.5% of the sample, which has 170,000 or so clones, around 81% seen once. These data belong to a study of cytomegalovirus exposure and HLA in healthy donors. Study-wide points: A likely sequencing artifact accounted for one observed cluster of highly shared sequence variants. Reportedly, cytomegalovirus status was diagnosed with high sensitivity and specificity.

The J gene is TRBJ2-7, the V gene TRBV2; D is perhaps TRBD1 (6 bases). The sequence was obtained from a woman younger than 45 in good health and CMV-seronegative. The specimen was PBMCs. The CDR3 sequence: CASSESLTGLDEQYF. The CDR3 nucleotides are TGTGCCAGCAGTGAGAGTCTGACAGGTCTGGACGAGCAGTACTTC.